What follows describes a single T cell receptor beta chain. No cognate antigen has been identified for it. Base quality data are lacking; no much larger clone is found one base away. The data derive from a study of blood T cell repertoires in COVID-19 (dated by TCRdb to the early 2020s). Context from the whole study: The collaborator samples originated in the United States, Italy and Spain and spanned the acute and convalescent phases of COVID-19. A freely available public database, intended as a resource for researchers studying the immune response to SARS-CoV-2, is where the repertoires were released. Subjects who had been exposed to COVID-19, were actively infected with it, or had recovered from it provided the deeply sampled blood TCRbeta repertoires that made up the dataset. The prospective study material was composed of cDNA or gDNA derived from T cells, B-cell-depleted T cells, or PBMCs. Where HLA class I and class II types were available, the types were taken from metadata supplied by the sample provider, not from assay-based typing. The samples were drawn from two sources: the first 160 participants of the ongoing ImmuneRACE study, and 1,200 or so subjects contributed by 6 global collaborators. The sample metadata nearly always contained a de-identified subject ID, COVID-19 status, age in years and sex.

TCRbeta CDR3 regions were amplified from genomic DNA by means of the immunoSEQ Assay, a bias-controlled multiplex PCR. For the original study's pipeline: Within the assay, amplification of reference gene primers was used to estimate how many nucleated cells each sample contained. To quantify the absolute abundance of each unique TCRbeta CDR3 rearrangement, sequence reads were collapsed and filtered. For each sample, productive Simpson clonality was calculated as the square root of Simpson's diversity index over productive rearrangements. Imported from immuneACCESS, the table was reduced by TCRdb to in-frame sequences with V and J called. These copies leave out some clones; in studies compared against another copy, an unresolved V gene accounts for under half, and the cause of the remainder is not known. V and J calls and clone size are given by that table; D and trimming were obtained from the DNA. The sample yields about 390,000 clones; approximately 90% were counted once. Around 10% of the sample is held by the ten biggest clonotypes.

The study at large found these results: The amount of clinical and demographic metadata varied by source and participant and was provided uncurated.

The CDR3 sequence holds 14 residues, the cysteine and phenylalanine included. Just CDR3 DNA is preserved here, 42 bases in frame from base 1. Relative to germline, V is 0 bases shorter and J is 0 bases shorter, with 4 bases between their ends. CDR1 and CDR2 were assigned from the germline V gene as SGDLS and YYNGEE. Enrolling through a virtual design, the prospective study's participants ranged in age from roughly 18 to 90 years and lived across some 23 United States geographic areas. In the prospective study, cohorts were assigned on the basis of participant-reported clinical history obtained from a screening survey and a study questionnaire. ImmuneRACE Cohort 3 recovered participants were defined by two consecutive negative NP/OP PCR tests, healthcare professional clearance, or symptom resolution. Mobile phlebotomists in the prospective study collected whole blood, serum and a nasopharyngeal or oropharyngeal swab from every participant. Prospective study participants could optionally give additional blood draws and questionnaires over an approximately 2-month period. Before DNA extraction, prospective study blood samples were shipped either frozen or at room temperature.

The chain is made from TRBV9 and TRBJ2-1; no D segment can be confidently identified. The sequence was obtained from a woman between 45 and 60 years old who had recovered from COVID-19. The specimen sequenced was PBMCs or T cells enriched from blood (not recorded which). CDR3 region: CASSVGYSYNEQFF. The sequenced DNA: TGTGCCAGCAGCGTAGGTTACTCCTACAATGAGCAGTTCTTC.